The entry below gives a single TCR beta chain sequence along with its context. TCRdb re-derived calls from the 5' RACE reads in MiXCR, one entry per CDR3 protein. The table has roughly 620,000 distinct CDR3 sequences, approximately 19% seen once. The data belong to a study of T-cell memory formation after mild COVID-19. CDR3 size: 14 residues. Germline CDR1 reads SGHAT; CDR2 reads FQNNGV. V was trimmed by 3 bases and J by 2 bases, leaving 8 bases between them. This chain joins TRBV11-2 and TRBJ2-1; D not certain. The sequencing input was PBMCs or a T cell subset sorted from them (not recorded which). This sequence was found in an adult woman who had mild COVID-19 (a few samples of this study predate the infection). Cell type and time point are not known. The CDR3 sequence: CASSFESPYNEQFF. Here the CDR3 DNA reads TGTGCCAGCAGCTTCGAGAGTCCCTACAATGAGCAGTTCTTC.